What follows are 18 T cell receptor beta chains derived from one specimen sequenced in a study of blood T cells in healthy people across ages. The second PCR ran roughly 6 to 11 cycles with a sample-barcoded 5' primer and J-beta primers. TCRdb fed the 5' RACE reads into MiXCR, producing one record per CDR3 protein. The profile shows under 1,100,000 distinct CDR3 sequences, about 23% of them singletons. The sample also formed part of further work on T cells of mothers and their children.

The source material was blood. The source is a girl under 10 years old in good health.

The chain is built from TRBV19 and TRBJ2-7; tentative D call: TRBD1 (6 bases). Germline V CDR1 and CDR2: LNHDA, SQIVND (reference sequence). Between the trimmed V and J ends, which lost 5 bases and 0 bases, there was a span of 14 bases. The CDR3 is 15 residues long. CDR3 nucleotide sequence: TGTGCCAGTAGTCCGTGGACAGAGGGCTCCTACGAGCAGTACTTC. It specifies CASSPWTEGSYEQYF.

This chain connects TRBV10-3 to TRBJ2-5, with a tentative D call TRBD2 (6 bases). The J call is in doubt because the DNA end fits TRBJ2-1 better. Per germline, CDR1 ENHRY and CDR2 SYGVKD. CDR3 length: 16 amino acids. CDR3 nucleotides: TGTGCCATCAGTGACATGTCGACTAGTGGGCTCAATGAGCAGTTCTTC. Encoded protein: CAISDMSTSGLNEQFF.

The chain links TRBV4-2 to TRBJ1-1, with TRBD1 identical over 9 bases. Losses at the gene ends were 0 bases for V and 1 base for J; bases not matched to a gene: 0. The CDR3 runs to 15 residues. Germline V CDR1 and CDR2: LGHNA, YNFKEQ. The CDR3, as DNA: TGTGCCAGCAGCCAAGAGGGACAGGGGAACACTGAAGCTTTCTTT. It specifies CASSQEGQGNTEAFF.

This rearrangement joins TRBV5-5 to TRBJ1-1; D is unclear. Trimming removed 0 bases at V and 0 bases at J, with 6 bases between. This CDR3 comprises 14 residues. Germline CDR1 is SGHKS and CDR2 is YYEKEE (reference sequence). The CDR3 DNA is TGTGCCAGCAGCTTGGACGTTATGAACACTGAAGCTTTCTTT. It is translated as CASSLDVMNTEAFF.

This clonotype came up a few times. The chain joins TRBV28 to TRBJ2-7; perhaps TRBD1 as D (5 bases). In germline, CDR1 is MDHEN, CDR2 SYDVKM. The CDR3 loop spans 12 amino acids. V was pared by 6 bases and J by 6 bases, with 12 bases between. The CDR3 DNA follows: TGTGCCAGCAGAGGGGTTACTGGCGAGCAGTACTTC. Amino acids: CASRGVTGEQYF.

This clonotype turned up a few times. V is TRBV10-3 and J is TRBJ1-1; no definite D call. The CDR3 contains 12 residues. The V and J ends lost 9 bases and 6 bases respectively, with 14 bases between them. Germline V lookup: CDR1 ENHRY, CDR2 SYGVKD. The CDR3 reads CAIREHTSEAFF. CDR3 in DNA: TGTGCCATTAGGGAGCACACCTCTGAAGCTTTCTTT.

The V and J genes are TRBV20-1 and TRBJ2-3; D is uncertain. Trimming took 0 bases from V and 1 from J, leaving 11 bases between them. CDR3 length: 15 residues. The germline V gene has CDR1 DFQATT and CDR2 SNEGSKA (reference sequence). CDR3 coding DNA: TGCAGTGCTAGAGATGGGCTACCAGGCACAGATACGCAGTATTTT. Its protein product is CSARDGLPGTDTQYF.

V gene TRBV7-9 combines with J gene TRBJ2-7; no definite D call. This CDR3 contains 14 residues. V was shortened by 3 bases and J by 2 bases, with 11 bases between the two germline ends. The germline gives CDR1 SEHNR, CDR2 FQNEAQ (reference sequence). CDR3 in amino acids: CASSLVVSPYEQYF. DNA of the CDR3: TGTGCCAGCAGCTTGGTAGTCAGCCCCTACGAGCAGTACTTC.

The V and J genes are TRBV4-3 and TRBJ2-5, with a possible D match to TRBD1 (7 bases). V was clipped by 0 bases and J by 2 bases, with 16 bases between them. From germline, CDR1 is LGHNA and CDR2 YSLEER. The CDR3 runs to 17 residues. The DNA for the CDR3 is TGCGCCAGCAGCCAAGATTACGGGGGCAGGGGGCAAGAGACCCAGTACTTC. The encoded protein is CASSQDYGGRGQETQYF.

The chain is built from TRBV5-1 and TRBJ2-1; TRBD1 matches at 7 bases. The CDR3 is made up of 15 amino acids. The V gene end was trimmed by 4 bases and the J gene end by 0 bases; junction bases not matched to a gene: 4. CDR1 is SGHRS and CDR2 is YFSETQ in the germline V gene. The CDR3 spells CASSVGTDSYNEQFF. The CDR3 bases are TGCGCCAGCAGCGTGGGGACAGACTCCTACAATGAGCAGTTCTTC.

As concerns this clonotype: It may be a read error: a sequence one base away is much more abundant. The rearrangement links TRBV4-1 to TRBJ2-5; TRBD2 matches 11 bases. Germline CDR1 MGHRA, CDR2 YSYEKL. The CDR3 has 16 residues. This chain's CDR3 is CASSKTSGVQQETEYF. The DNA of the CDR3 is TGCGCCAGCAGCAAGACTAGCGGGGTTCAACAAGAGACCGAGTACTTC.

In this sample, this clonotype turned up a few times. V and J are TRBV4-1 and TRBJ1-5; D not resolved. Trimming stripped 0 bases from V and 7 bases from J, with 13 bases between. The germline gives CDR1 MGHRA, CDR2 YSYEKL. This CDR3 comprises 15 residues. CDR3 DNA: TGCGCCAGCAGCCAAGAGTCGGGCTGGGGACAGCCCCAGCATTTT. Its translation is CASSQESGWGQPQHF.

In DNA, the CDR3 is TGTGCCACCAGTGACGTTAGCGGGACGGGGAATGAGCAGTTCTTC. This translates into CATSDVSGTGNEQFF. This chain uses TRBV24-1 with TRBJ2-1; TRBD2 matches 8 bases. CDR1 is KGHDR and CDR2 is SFDVKD in the germline V gene. J gave up 7 bases and V 4 bases, and 8 bases lay outside the gene matches. CDR3 size: 15 residues.

This clonotype was counted a few times. The chain couples TRBV29-1 to TRBJ2-5; D remains unclear. The J call may be faulty, since TRBJ2-7 better matches the DNA end. CDR1 and CDR2 (germline): SQVTM, ANQGSEA. The CDR3 length is 13 residues. The CDR3 DNA follows: TGCAGCGTTGTAGCTATTGCTGGCTACGAGCAGTACTTC. Its protein is CSVVAIAGYEQYF.

The rearrangement joins TRBV15 to TRBJ2-1, with D perhaps given as TRBD1 or TRBD2 (5 bases each). The J call may be faulty, since TRBJ2-7 better matches the DNA end. This CDR3 is 16 amino acids long. CDR1 is LNHNV and CDR2 is YYDKDF in the germline V gene (reference sequence). This chain's CDR3 is CATSRVPGQEIYEQYF. DNA of the CDR3: TGTGCCACCAGCAGAGTACCGGGGCAAGAAATTTACGAGCAGTACTTC.

V is TRBV27 and J is TRBJ2-7; D unresolved. Trimming pared 3 bases from V and 7 bases from J, leaving 16 bases between. Germline V gene sequence: CDR1 MNHEY, CDR2 SMNVEV (reference sequence). This CDR3 is built from 14 residues. The CDR3 here is CASSFEADSREQYF. The CDR3 DNA is TGTGCCAGCAGTTTCGAGGCAGACTCGAGAGAGCAGTACTTC.

This chain connects TRBV29-1 to TRBJ1-2; possibly TRBD1 for D (6 bases). This CDR3 is built from 16 residues. Germline lookup yields CDR1 SQVTM and CDR2 ANQGSEA. Trimming took off 1 base at V and 3 bases at J, with 18 bases between the two ends. CDR3 sequence reads: CSVEGLDSKGDYGYTF. CDR3 in DNA: TGCAGCGTTGAAGGACTAGACAGTAAGGGGGACTATGGCTACACCTTC.

The V gene is TRBV7-2, the J gene TRBJ2-7; no definite D call. The V end lost 2 bases, the J end lost 3 bases, and 11 bases lay between the germline ends. Germline values: CDR1 SGHTA, CDR2 FQGNSA. CDR3 length: 14 amino acids. The CDR3 coding sequence is TGTGCCAGCAGCTTAAATTCAGGCGGCTACGAGCAGTACTTC. It translates to CASSLNSGGYEQYF.